This T cell receptor (beta chain) was documented in a study of T cell responses to AZD1222 COVID-19 vaccine. Whole-study results and caveats: Donors were largely white British and mainly female; clonal diversity was possibly underestimated. Repertoire sampling happened only post peak T cell response.

Assay: immunoSEQ multiplex PCR; the TCRdb copy retains only in-frame clones and omits some. The data show 120,000 to 150,000 clones, with roughly nine tenths seen just once and about 3% held by the top ten. The CDR3 is made up of 15 amino acids. Germline V lookup: CDR1 MGHDK, CDR2 SYGVNS. The V and J ends lost 3 bases and 4 bases respectively, with 12 bases between them. As for this clone: Its cognate antigen is unknown.

The starting material was peripheral blood, obtained on day 0 of AZD1222 vaccination. The source is an adult in good health. The chain is built from TRBV25-1 and TRBJ1-4; possible D gene TRBD1, 6 bases. In DNA form, the CDR3 reads TGTGCCAGCAGTGAGACCGGGACAAATAATGAAAAACTGTTTTTT. This gives the protein CASSETGTNNEKLFF.